One and the same sample provided the 7 T cell receptor beta chains below, sequenced in a study of T cell repertoires in cytomegalovirus infection. From the reads, TCRdb called clonotypes with MiXCR, one entry per CDR3 protein. The sample yields some 390,000 distinct CDR3 sequences, around a sixth seen once. What was sequenced was PBMCs. The origin of the receptors is a human donor in good health (CMV status not recorded). Some clones in this sample may be carry-over from other donors' samples.

This clonotype was seen ten or more times. The gene calls are TRBV7-2 and TRBJ2-5, with unresolved D. The germline V gene has CDR1 SGHTA and CDR2 FQGNSA. The CDR3 has 14 residues. The V and J ends lost 1 base and 5 bases respectively, with 11 bases between them. The CDR3 nucleotides read TGTGCCAGCAGCTTAGGTACAACGAGGGAGACCCAGTACTTC. It translates to CASSLGTTRETQYF.

This clonotype was found many times. V gene TRBV20-1 combines with J gene TRBJ1-1; 8 nucleotides line up with TRBD1. With 0 bases clipped from V and 5 bases from J, the junction kept 5 bases outside the gene matches. CDR3 size: 14 residues. Per germline, CDR1 DFQATT and CDR2 SNEGSKA (reference sequence). In DNA form, the CDR3 reads TGCAGTGCTAGAGATGATCGGACAGGGACTGAAGCTTTCTTT. This sequence encodes CSARDDRTGTEAFF.

This clonotype turned up a few times. The V call is TRBV7-8, the J call TRBJ2-1, with 7 nucleotides matching TRBD1. This CDR3 comprises 15 residues. The germline CDR1 and CDR2 sequences are SGHVS and FQNEAQ. V shed 5 bases and J 7 bases; nucleotides not matched to a gene: 11. The CDR3: CASSRQGFFKNEQFF. CDR3 nucleotides: TGTGCCAGCAGCCGACAGGGCTTCTTCAAGAATGAGCAGTTCTTC.

The gene calls are TRBV12-3 or TRBV12-4 and TRBJ2-7, with D perhaps matching TRBD1 or TRBD2 (7 bases each). CDR3 size: 17 residues. Trimming stripped 5 bases from V and 3 bases from J, with 23 bases between. The CDR3 region is CASSLNPMVRGGYEQYF. CDR3 DNA sequence: TGTGCCAGCAGTCTAAATCCCATGGTCAGGGGGGGCTACGAGCAGTACTTC.

The rearrangement joins TRBV28 to TRBJ1-2; D not certain. From germline, CDR1 is MDHEN and CDR2 SYDVKM. Trimming shortened V by 4 bases and J by 5 bases, and 14 bases separated the two germline ends. The CDR3 contains 14 residues. The CDR3 reads CASSSRIRGYGYTF. The CDR3 coding sequence is TGTGCCAGCAGTTCCAGGATCAGAGGGTATGGCTACACCTTC.

Only a few counts were recorded for this clonotype. The rearrangement uses TRBV3-1 and TRBJ1-1; D perhaps matches TRBD1 (5 bases). Germline CDR1 reads LGHDT; CDR2 reads YNNKEL (reference sequence). V was shortened by 2 bases and J by 11 bases, with 15 bases between the two germline ends. CDR3 length: 13 amino acids. CDR3 nucleotides: TGTGCCAGCAGCCAAAGTTCAGGGACGATGGCTTTCTTT. Its translation: CASSQSSGTMAFF.

The V and J genes are TRBV27 and TRBJ1-5; D is possibly TRBD1 (6 bases). Trimming left V 8 bases short and J 0 bases short, with 23 bases between. Germline V gene data show CDR1 as MNHEY and CDR2 as SMNVEV (reference sequence). The CDR3 runs to 18 residues. The CDR3 DNA is TGTGCCAGCCGGCGCTGGGGGTTGAGGGGGGATAGCAATCAGCCCCAGCATTTT. Its protein is CASRRWGLRGDSNQPQHF.